The present entry profiles one T cell receptor beta chain with its context. Its antigen is not known. These data originate in a study of beta chain features in type 1 diabetes. As every portion of the isolated RNA was reverse transcribed, the sequencing read expressed TCRB transcripts. The method was immunoSEQ multiplex PCR; TCRdb's version includes in-frame clones alone and lacks a portion of them. This table holds around 250,000 clones, approximately 25% found once. Trimming shortened V by 0 bases and J by 3 bases, and 8 bases separated the two germline ends. The CDR3 sequence is 14 residues long. From germline, CDR1 is MNHNY and CDR2 SVGAGI (reference sequence). Study conclusions and caveats: It was not settled here whether HLA type affects TCRB rearrangement. Researchers report that Type 1 diabetes patients had moderately but significantly shorter TCRB CDR3s across all four CD4+ subsets. Sequencing used cDNA, and cells with high TCR expression could therefore be over-represented. Researchers reported that naive, central memory and Treg TCRB repertoires appeared more similar in patients than in healthy donors.

The receptor's source is a woman aged 25 to 39 with type 1 diabetes. The chain is built from TRBV6-6 and TRBJ1-1, with D perhaps matching TRBD1 (5 bases). The sample taken for sequencing was naive CD4+ T cells from blood. The CDR3 here is CASSYSGRDTEAFF. The CDR3 DNA is TGTGCCAGCAGTTACTCCGGCAGGGACACTGAAGCTTTCTTT.